This TCR beta chain stems from a study of cytomegalovirus exposure and HLA in healthy donors. Both 60 Vbeta primers and 13 Jbeta primers went into the PCR. The method was immunoSEQ multiplex PCR; TCRdb's version includes in-frame clones alone and lacks a portion of them. The table has roughly 110,000 clones, around 75% seen once. Remarks on this clone: What it binds is not known.

Study results and limitations: Through in vitro validation, three CMV-associated chains were shown to be specific for CMV antigens. Analysis was carried out at a later point, and it linked a missense DCLRE1C variant to TCR beta V- and J-gene trimming.

The germline V gene encodes CDR1 MNHNS and CDR2 SASEGT. The length of the CDR3 is 13 residues. Trimming took off 8 bases at V and 4 bases at J, with 14 bases between the two ends. V and J are TRBV6-1 and TRBJ1-2; D possibly corresponds to TRBD1 (6 bases). This clonotype originated in a man aged 40-49 years in good health and CMV-seronegative. What was sequenced was PBMCs. The CDR3 DNA reads TGTGCCAGCTCCGAATCACAGGGCTATGGCTACACCTTC. Translation gives CASSESQGYGYTF.